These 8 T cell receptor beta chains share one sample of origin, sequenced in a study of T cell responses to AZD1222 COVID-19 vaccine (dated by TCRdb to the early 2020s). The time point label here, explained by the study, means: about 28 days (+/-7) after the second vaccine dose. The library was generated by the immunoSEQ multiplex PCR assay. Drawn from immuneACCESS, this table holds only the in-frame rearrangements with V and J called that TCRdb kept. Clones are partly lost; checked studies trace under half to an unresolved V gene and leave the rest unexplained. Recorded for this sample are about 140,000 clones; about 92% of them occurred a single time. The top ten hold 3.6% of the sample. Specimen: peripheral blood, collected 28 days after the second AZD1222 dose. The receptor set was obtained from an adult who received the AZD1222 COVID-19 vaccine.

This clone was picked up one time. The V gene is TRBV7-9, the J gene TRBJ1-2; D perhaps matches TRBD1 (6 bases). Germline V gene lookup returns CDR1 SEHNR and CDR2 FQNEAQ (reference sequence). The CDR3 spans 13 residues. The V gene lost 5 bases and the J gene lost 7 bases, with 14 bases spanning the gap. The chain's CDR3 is CASSPEDRAGYTF. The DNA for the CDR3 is TGTGCCAGCAGCCCGGAGGACAGAGCTGGCTACACCTTC.

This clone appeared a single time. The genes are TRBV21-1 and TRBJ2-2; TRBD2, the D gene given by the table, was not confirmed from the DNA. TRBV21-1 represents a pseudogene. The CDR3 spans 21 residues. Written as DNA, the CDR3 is TGTGCCAGTCGACTACTAGCGGGAGAAGAAGGCCGGACTTGGGACACCGGGGAGCTGTTTTTT. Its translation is CASRLLAGEEGRTWDTGELFF.

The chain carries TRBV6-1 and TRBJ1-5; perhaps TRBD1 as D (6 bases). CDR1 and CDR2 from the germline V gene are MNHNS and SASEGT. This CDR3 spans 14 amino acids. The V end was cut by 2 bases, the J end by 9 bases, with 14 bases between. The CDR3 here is CASSERGVGRPQHF. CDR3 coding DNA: TGTGCCAGCAGTGAAAGGGGGGTTGGCCGGCCCCAGCATTTT.

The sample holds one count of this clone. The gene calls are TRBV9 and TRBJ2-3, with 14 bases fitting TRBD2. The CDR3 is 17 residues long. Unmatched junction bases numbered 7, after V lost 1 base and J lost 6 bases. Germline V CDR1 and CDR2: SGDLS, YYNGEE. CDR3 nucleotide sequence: TGTGCCAGCAGCGTAACCGGGACTAGCGGGAGTGGGGATACGCAGTATTTT. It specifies CASSVTGTSGSGDTQYF.

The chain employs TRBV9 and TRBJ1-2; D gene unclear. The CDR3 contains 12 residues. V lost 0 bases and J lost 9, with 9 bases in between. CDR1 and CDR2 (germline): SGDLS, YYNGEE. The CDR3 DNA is TGTGCCAGCAGCGTAGATCAGTTCAGCTACACCTTC. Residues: CASSVDQFSYTF.

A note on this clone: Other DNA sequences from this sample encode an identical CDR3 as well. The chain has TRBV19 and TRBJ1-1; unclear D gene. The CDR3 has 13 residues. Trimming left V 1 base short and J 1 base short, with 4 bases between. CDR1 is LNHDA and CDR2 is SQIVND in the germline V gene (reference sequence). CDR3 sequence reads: CASSIGPNTEAFF. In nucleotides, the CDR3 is TGTGCCAGTAGTATAGGGCCGAACACTGAAGCTTTCTTT.

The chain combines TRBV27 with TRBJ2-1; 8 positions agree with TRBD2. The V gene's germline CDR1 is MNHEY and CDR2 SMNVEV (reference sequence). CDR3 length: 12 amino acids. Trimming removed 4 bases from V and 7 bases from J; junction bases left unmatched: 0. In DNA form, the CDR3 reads TGTGCCAGCAGTTCGGGAGGGAATGAGCAGTTCTTC. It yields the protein CASSSGGNEQFF.

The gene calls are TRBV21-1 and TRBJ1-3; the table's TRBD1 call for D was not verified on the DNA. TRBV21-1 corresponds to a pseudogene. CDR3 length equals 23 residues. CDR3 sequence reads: CASSNAGLEGDCSPRGSGNTIYF. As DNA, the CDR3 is TGTGCCAGCAGCAATGCTGGGCTTGAAGGGGATTGTTCTCCCAGGGGATCTGGAAACACCATATATTTT.